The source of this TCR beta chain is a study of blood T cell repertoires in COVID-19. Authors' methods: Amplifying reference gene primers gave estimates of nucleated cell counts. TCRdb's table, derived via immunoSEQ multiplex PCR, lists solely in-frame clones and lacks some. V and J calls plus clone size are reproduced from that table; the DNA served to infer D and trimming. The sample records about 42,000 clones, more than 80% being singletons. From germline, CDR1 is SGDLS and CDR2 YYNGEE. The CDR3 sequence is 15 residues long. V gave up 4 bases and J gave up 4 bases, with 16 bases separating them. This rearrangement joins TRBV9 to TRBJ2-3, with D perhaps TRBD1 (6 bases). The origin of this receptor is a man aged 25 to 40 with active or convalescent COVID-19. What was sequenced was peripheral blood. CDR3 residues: CASSHRGFDADTQYF. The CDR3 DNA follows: TGTGCCAGCAGCCATAGGGGGTTTGACGCAGATACGCAGTATTTT.